These 18 T cell receptor beta chains came from one sample sequenced in a study of T-cell reconstitution after alpha-beta-depleted transplantation in children. This sample's TCRbeta library carried unique molecular identifier barcodes. TCRdb independently ran MiXCR on the PCR reads; one entry per CDR3 protein. Among over 400,000 distinct CDR3 sequences listed, approximately 12% were seen once. The sequenced sample was PBMCs from the stem cell graft donor, obtained from the stem cell graft. These receptors all come from a human donor who donated a stem cell graft to a child with combined immunodeficiency.

This clonotype has just a few counts. V and J are TRBV29-1 and TRBJ1-5, with 9 positions matching TRBD1. J was trimmed by 5 bases and V by 8 bases; bases with no gene match: 1. The germline V gene has CDR1 SQVTM and CDR2 ANQGSEA. This CDR3 contains 11 residues. CDR3 residues: CSRDRDQPQHF. CDR3 coding DNA: TGCAGCCGGGACAGGGATCAGCCCCAGCATTTT.

Only a few counts were recorded for this clonotype. The rearrangement uses TRBV4-3 and TRBJ1-1; D unresolved. CDR3 length: 17 residues. The V gene lost 1 base and the J gene lost 4 bases, with 19 bases spanning the gap. Germline CDR1 reads LGHNA; CDR2 reads YSLEER. This CDR3 is CASSQARLTLAGTEAFF. CDR3 DNA: TGCGCCAGCAGCCAAGCCCGACTGACACTCGCCGGCACTGAAGCTTTCTTT.

J is TRBJ2-3 and V is TRBV5-5; tentative D call: TRBD1 (6 bases). CDR1 is SGHKS, CDR2 YYEKEE, per germline (reference sequence). This CDR3 is 16 amino acids long. The V gene lost 5 bases and the J gene lost 0 bases, with 16 bases spanning the gap. The CDR3 DNA is TGTGCCAGCAGTCAGGGGTTCCCCCCTAGCACAGATACGCAGTATTTT. This translates into CASSQGFPPSTDTQYF.

The gene calls are TRBV5-6 and TRBJ2-1; 8 bases line up with TRBD2. V dropped 0 bases and J dropped 8; count of bases not matched to a gene: 13. The CDR3 runs 17 residues. Germline assignment: CDR1 SGHDT and CDR2 YYEEEE. CDR3 loop: CASSLAPGLAGLDEQFF. CDR3 sequence (DNA): TGTGCCAGCAGCTTGGCCCCCGGGCTAGCGGGTTTGGATGAGCAGTTCTTC. Complete variable domain (other parts from reference TRBV5-6 and TRBJ2-1): DAGVTQSPTHLIKTRGQQVTLRCSPKSGHDTVSWYQQALGQGPQFIFQYYEEEERQRGNFPDRFSGHQFPNYSSELNVNALLLGDSALYLCASSLAPGLAGLDEQFFGPGTRLTVL.

This clonotype was observed many times. V and J are TRBV29-1 and TRBJ2-5; D is unresolved. Trimming cost V 3 bases and J 1 base, with 9 bases left between them. The germline CDR1 and CDR2 sequences are SQVTM and ANQGSEA. The CDR3 extends over 13 amino acids. The CDR3 region has the DNA TGCAGCGTTGAGGGTGGTTTCCAAGAGACCCAGTACTTC. Translated, it gives CSVEGGFQETQYF.

The rearrangement joins TRBV5-1 to TRBJ2-6; the D is unclear. CDR3 length equals 17 residues. Trimming removed 0 bases at V and 0 bases at J, with 10 bases between. CDR1 and CDR2 (germline): SGHRS, YFSETQ. CDR3 DNA sequence: TGCGCCAGCAGCTTGGGTCTGACGAGCTCTGGGGCCAACGTCCTGACTTTC. Translated: CASSLGLTSSGANVLTF.

V and J are TRBV2 and TRBJ2-7, with D possibly called TRBD1 or TRBD2 (5 bases each). The V end was cut by 0 bases, the J end by 2 bases, with 8 bases between. The CDR3 covers 14 residues. The germline V gene has CDR1 SNHLY and CDR2 FYNNEI. CDR3 region: CASSEAGVTYEQYF. The CDR3 nucleotides read TGTGCCAGCAGTGAAGCGGGGGTTACCTACGAGCAGTACTTC.

This clonotype was counted many times. This sequence joins TRBV10-3 and TRBJ2-1, with D tentatively TRBD2 (5 bases). The CDR3 sequence is 13 residues long. Germline assignment: CDR1 ENHRY and CDR2 SYGVKD. V was pared by 0 bases and J by 7 bases, with 7 bases between. The CDR3 here is CAISESRVNEQFF. The CDR3 DNA sequence: TGTGCCATCAGTGAGTCGCGGGTAAATGAGCAGTTCTTC.

This clonotype was recorded many times. The chain carries TRBV5-5 and TRBJ2-3, with 11 positions matching TRBD2. The CDR3 spans 17 residues. Trimming removed 1 base from V and 3 bases from J; junction bases left unmatched: 7. CDR1 is SGHKS, CDR2 YYEKEE, per germline (reference sequence). The chain's CDR3 is CASSLQLAGDLTDTQYF. The CDR3 nucleotides are TGTGCCAGCAGCTTGCAACTAGCGGGGGATCTTACAGATACGCAGTATTTT.

This clonotype was counted a few times. The chain is built from TRBV12-3 or TRBV12-4 and TRBJ2-7; D is possibly TRBD1 or TRBD2 (5 bases each). Trimming stripped 3 bases from V and 6 bases from J, with 15 bases between. The CDR3 runs 14 residues. The DNA for the CDR3 is TGTGCCAGCAGTTTTAGAGGGACCCTACTCGAGCAGTACTTC. Its protein is CASSFRGTLLEQYF.

This clonotype showed up just a few times. The chain combines TRBV27 with TRBJ2-1; 7 positions match TRBD2. The CDR3 is 13 amino acids. With V trimmed by 7 bases and J by 6 bases, 6 bases remained unmatched. The germline V gene has CDR1 MNHEY and CDR2 SMNVEV (reference sequence). In DNA, the CDR3 is TGTGCCAGCACGGGGGGAGACCTCAATGAGCAGTTCTTC. Amino acid sequence: CASTGGDLNEQFF.

This rearrangement joins TRBV6-5 to TRBJ2-6; TRBD1 matches at 7 bases. The CDR3 runs 18 residues. V lost 4 bases, J lost 0 bases, and 9 bases stayed unmatched. Germline V gives CDR1 MNHEY, CDR2 SVGAGI. The DNA of the CDR3 is TGTGCCAGCAGTTCCTTCGACAGGGAACTCTCTGGGGCCAACGTCCTGACTTTC. Amino acids: CASSSFDRELSGANVLTF.

This clonotype was seen more than once but under ten times. V gene TRBV7-3 combines with J gene TRBJ2-7; D might be TRBD1 (6 bases). The CDR3 spans 13 residues. Trimming left V 0 bases short and J 3 bases short, with 6 bases between. Germline loops: CDR1 SGHTA, CDR2 FQGTGA. The CDR3 protein is CASSLTQGYEQYF. As DNA, the CDR3 is TGTGCCAGCAGCTTAACACAGGGCTACGAGCAGTACTTC.

This chain uses TRBV7-9 with TRBJ1-2; D gene uncertain. The CDR3 runs 14 residues. CDR1 is SEHNR and CDR2 is FQNEAQ in the germline V gene (reference sequence). V shed 3 bases and J shed 4 bases, with 12 bases lying between them. The CDR3 DNA reads as TGTGCCAGCAGCTTGCCCGCACTGGGCTATGGCTACACCTTC. This sequence encodes CASSLPALGYGYTF.

On this clonotype itself: Since a much larger clone is just one base distant, this may be a read error. V is TRBV12-3 or TRBV12-4 and J is TRBJ2-1; possibly TRBD1 or TRBD2 for D (5 bases each). The CDR3 totals 13 residues. CDR3 in amino acids: CVSNRDPGDEQFF. In nucleotides, the CDR3 is TGTGTTAGTAATAGGGACCCCGGGGATGAGCAGTTCTTC.

This clonotype was counted between two and nine times. The CDR3 DNA is TGCAGTGCTTCTGACACAGGGGGGATTTACGAGCAGTACTTC. Protein product: CSASDTGGIYEQYF. The V and J genes are TRBV20-1 and TRBJ2-7, with 8 bases aligning to TRBD1. The CDR3 extends over 14 amino acids. The J segment lost 4 bases and the V segment lost 5 bases, leaving 10 bases of the junction unmatched. Germline V gene data show CDR1 as DFQATT and CDR2 as SNEGSKA (reference sequence).

The rearrangement links TRBV28 to TRBJ1-2; D is perhaps TRBD1 (6 bases). Trimming removed 7 bases from V and 1 base from J, with 13 bases in between. The CDR3 has 14 amino acids. The germline V gene has CDR1 MDHEN and CDR2 SYDVKM. The CDR3 reads CASTHNRDNYGYTF. Here the CDR3 DNA reads TGTGCCAGCACTCACAACAGGGATAACTATGGCTACACCTTC.

This clonotype was seen many times. The V call is TRBV6-5, the J call TRBJ2-7; D is perhaps TRBD1 (6 bases). This CDR3 has 15 amino acids. Germline V gene lookup returns CDR1 MNHEY and CDR2 SVGAGI. V shed 1 base and J shed 3 bases, with 13 bases lying between them. The CDR3 protein is CASSYFRGRGYEQYF. The CDR3 DNA follows: TGTGCCAGCAGTTACTTTCGTGGCAGGGGCTACGAGCAGTACTTC.